These 19 T cell receptor beta chains came from one sample sequenced in a study of STAT3 mutations in large granular lymphocyte leukemia (dated 2019 in TCRdb). What the study reported, not specific to this receptor: At least one immunodominant TCRbeta clonotype was identified in every T-LGLL patient, and multiple immunodominant subclonotypes were identified in about half of the T-LGLL patients.

Their antigens are not known. Library preparation used the immunoSEQ multiplex PCR assay. In its TCRdb copy, this immuneACCESS table keeps in-frame sequences only and misses some clones. Where compared with another copy, unresolved V genes explain less than half of these, and the others have no known cause. For this sample the table gives roughly 1,400 clones, of which 72% were detected only once. The ten largest clones take up around two fifths of the sample. Sequencing input: peripheral blood mononuclear cells. These receptor sequences come from a man aged 45-65 years with T-cell large granular lymphocyte leukemia. Some clones in this sample may be carry-over from other donors' samples. The age is the age at diagnosis.

This clone occurred once. This sequence joins TRBV9 and TRBJ2-3; 9 positions agree with TRBD2. CDR3 length: 14 amino acids. Germline-derived CDR1 and CDR2 are SGDLS and YYNGEE. Trimming cost V 3 bases and J 6 bases; bases outside gene matches: 5. CDR3 DNA: TGTGCCAGCAGCGCAGCGGGGGGAGAGGATACGCAGTATTTT. This codes for CASSAAGGEDTQYF. Based on the CDR3 plus reference TRBV9 and TRBJ2-3, the full variable domain is DSGVTQTPKHLITATGQRVTLRCSPRSGDLSVYWYQQSLDQGLQFLIQYYNGEERAKGNILERFSAQQFPDLHSELNLSSLELGDSALYFCASSAAGGEDTQYFGPGTRLTVL.

V is TRBV27 and J is TRBJ2-5; D remains ambiguous. The CDR3 consists of 15 residues. Germline-derived CDR1 and CDR2 are MNHEY and SMNVEV (reference sequence). Trimming removed 1 base at V and 4 bases at J, with 13 bases between. CDR3 coding DNA: TGTGCCAGCAGTTTATACTCCTCCCGTGGAGAGACCCAGTACTTC. Translation gives CASSLYSSRGETQYF.

The J gene is TRBJ1-1, the V gene TRBV5-4; tentatively, D is TRBD1 (5 bases). Trimming left V 1 base short and J 5 bases short, with 9 bases between. CDR3 size: 13 residues. Germline loops: CDR1 SGHNT, CDR2 YYREEE (reference sequence). This CDR3 is CASSLWGVTEAFF. DNA for the CDR3: TGTGCCAGCAGCTTGTGGGGGGTTACTGAAGCTTTCTTT. Variable domain in full (rest from reference TRBV5-4 and TRBJ1-1): ETGVTQSPTHLIKTRGQQVTLRCSSQSGHNTVSWYQQALGQGPQFIFQYYREEENGRGNFPPRFSGLQFPNYSSELNVNALELDDSALYLCASSLWGVTEAFFGQGTRLTVV.

This chain uses TRBV5-1 with TRBJ1-6; 8 bases fit TRBD1. CDR1 is SGHRS, CDR2 YFSETQ, per germline. The V and J ends lost 4 bases and 9 bases, in that order; junction bases with no gene match: 6. The CDR3 covers 14 residues. The chain's CDR3 is CASSPDRVSSPLHF. The CDR3 DNA follows: TGCGCCAGCAGCCCGGACAGGGTGAGTTCACCCCTCCACTTT.

V gene TRBV7-9 combines with J gene TRBJ1-2, with D tentatively TRBD1 (5 bases). Between the trimmed V and J ends, which lost 0 bases and 4 bases, there was a span of 18 bases. The germline gives CDR1 SEHNR, CDR2 FQNEAQ (reference sequence). The CDR3 runs 17 residues. This CDR3 reads CASSLALSQDFSYGYTF. The CDR3 DNA reads TGTGCCAGCAGCTTAGCATTATCACAGGACTTTAGCTATGGCTACACCTTC.

The V gene is TRBV9, the J gene TRBJ1-2, with D uncertain. The V gene lost 0 bases and the J gene lost 8 bases, with 8 bases spanning the gap. This CDR3 is built from 12 residues. The germline CDR1 and CDR2 sequences are SGDLS and YYNGEE. The CDR3, as DNA: TGTGCCAGCAGCGTAGGTCCGACCGGCTACACCTTC. This codes for CASSVGPTGYTF.

V usage is TRBV18 and J usage is TRBJ2-7; D ambiguous. The CDR3 covers 13 residues. Trimming cost V 4 bases and J 3 bases, with 10 bases left between them. Germline-derived CDR1 and CDR2 are KGHSH and LQKENI. The CDR3 nucleotides are TGTGCCAGCTCACTACAAACGGACTACGAGCAGTACTTC. Amino acids: CASSLQTDYEQYF. The variable domain in full, with the rest retrieved from reference TRBV18 and TRBJ2-7, is NAGVMQNPRHLVRRRGQEARLRCSPMKGHSHVYWYRQLPEEGLKFMVYLQKENIIDESGMPKERFSAEFPKEGPSILRIQQVVRGDSAAYFCASSLQTDYEQYFGPGTRLTVT.

The V gene is TRBV5-1, the J gene TRBJ1-6; D call uncertain. Germline V gene data show CDR1 as SGHRS and CDR2 as YFSETQ. The CDR3 has 17 residues. The V gene lost 7 bases and the J gene lost 9 bases, with 26 bases spanning the gap. CDR3 sequence: CASCYVPGSTPRSPLHF. The CDR3 DNA is TGCGCCAGCTGCTATGTCCCGGGGTCGACCCCTCGTTCACCCCTCCACTTT. Full variable domain (missing parts from reference TRBV5-1 and TRBJ1-6): KAGVTQTPRYLIKTRGQQVTLSCSPISGHRSVSWYQQTPGQGLQFLFEYFSETQRNKGNFPGRFSGRQFSNSRSEMNVSTLELGDSALYLCASCYVPGSTPRSPLHFGNGTRLTVT.

V is TRBV7-9 and J is TRBJ1-1; D gene ambiguous. The CDR3 runs to 13 residues. Germline V lookup: CDR1 SEHNR, CDR2 FQNEAQ (reference sequence). V shed 1 base and J shed 1 base, with 4 bases lying between them. This CDR3 reads CASSLDRNTEAFF. The CDR3 region has the DNA TGTGCCAGCAGCTTAGACAGGAACACTGAAGCTTTCTTT. The entire variable domain, with the rest obtained from reference TRBV7-9 and TRBJ1-1, is as follows: DTGVSQNPRHKITKRGQNVTFRCDPISEHNRLYWYRQTLGQGPEFLTYFQNEAQLEKSRLLSDRFSAERPKGSFSTLEIQRTEQGDSAMYLCASSLDRNTEAFFGQGTRLTVV.

The chain combines TRBV5-6 with TRBJ2-4; D is undetermined. V was clipped by 1 base and J by 1 base, with 9 bases between them. This CDR3 region has 15 residues. The germline V gene encodes CDR1 SGHDT and CDR2 YYEEEE. The CDR3 DNA follows: TGTGCCAGCAGCTTGCTCGGAGCGGCCAAAAACATTCAGTACTTC. This gives the protein CASSLLGAAKNIQYF.

J is TRBJ2-7 and V is TRBV9; 7 bases line up with TRBD1. Germline V lookup: CDR1 SGDLS, CDR2 YYNGEE. The V and J ends lost 0 bases and 2 bases, in that order; junction bases with no gene match: 5. CDR3 size: 15 residues. DNA for the CDR3: TGTGCCAGCAGCGTAGGAGGGGGCAGTCCCTACGAGCAGTACTTC. It is translated as CASSVGGGSPYEQYF.

This clone was recorded a few times. The chain carries TRBV5-5 and TRBJ1-4; tentative D call: TRBD1 (6 bases). The CDR3 totals 15 residues. From germline, CDR1 is SGHKS and CDR2 YYEKEE (reference sequence). The ends were cut back, 0 bases at V and 8 bases at J, with 14 bases in the middle. Here the CDR3 reads CASSLAVSRGEKLFF. In DNA, the CDR3 is TGTGCCAGCAGCTTGGCCGTCTCAAGGGGGGAAAAACTGTTTTTT.

The rearrangement uses TRBV29-1 and TRBJ1-3; the D gene is possibly TRBD1 (5 bases). V lost 7 bases to trimming and J lost 2 bases, with 9 bases between them. This CDR3 is built from 12 residues. Germline V CDR1 and CDR2: SQVTM, ANQGSEA. The CDR3 nucleotides are TGCAGCGCTGGACACACTGGAAACACCATATATTTT. Residues: CSAGHTGNTIYF.

The V call is TRBV6-5, the J call TRBJ2-5, with a tentative D call TRBD2 (5 bases). CDR3 length equals 12 residues. In germline, CDR1 is MNHEY, CDR2 SVGAGI. V was trimmed by 0 bases and J by 10 bases, leaving 9 bases between them. CDR3 sequence (DNA): TGTGCCAGCAGTTACTCCGGCGGGTGCCAGTACTTC. Its translation: CASSYSGGCQYF.

This clone was recorded once. V and J are TRBV10-2 and TRBJ1-5; no clear D. V lost 5 bases and J lost 0, with 8 bases in between. The CDR3 totals 14 residues. Looked up from germline, CDR1 is WSHSY and CDR2 is SAAADI. The CDR3 nucleotides are TGCGCCAGCAGTCACAGCTTTAGCAATCAGCCCCAGCATTTT. This translates into CASSHSFSNQPQHF.

This chain uses TRBV27 with TRBJ2-7; D perhaps matches TRBD2 (6 bases). Germline CDR1 MNHEY, CDR2 SMNVEV (reference sequence). Trimming pared 4 bases from V and 6 bases from J, leaving 7 bases between. CDR3 length: 11 residues. The CDR3 here is CASSSGVEQYF. The CDR3 DNA sequence: TGTGCCAGCAGTTCGGGGGTCGAGCAGTACTTC.

The chain uses TRBV10-3 and TRBJ1-1; TRBD1 might be the D (6 bases). Germline V gene sequence: CDR1 ENHRY, CDR2 SYGVKD. This CDR3 contains 15 residues. V was clipped by 3 bases and J by 2 bases, with 13 bases between them. The CDR3 loop is CAISDLDRINTEAFF. The CDR3 nucleotides are TGTGCCATCAGTGACCTAGACAGGATCAACACTGAAGCTTTCTTT.

The chain has TRBV13 and TRBJ2-1, with TRBD2 as a possible D gene (5 bases). Per germline, CDR1 PRHDT and CDR2 FYEKMQ (reference sequence). V lost 0 bases, J lost 4 bases, and 10 bases lay in between. CDR3 size: 15 residues. DNA of the CDR3: TGTGCCAGCAGCTTAGGGGCTAGCAGTTACAATGAGCAGTTCTTC. Its translation is CASSLGASSYNEQFF.

The genes are TRBV30 and TRBJ2-7; no clear D. Germline V gene lookup returns CDR1 GTSNPN and CDR2 SVGIG (reference sequence). The CDR3 length is 14 residues. V was clipped by 1 base and J by 0 bases, with 10 bases between them. The DNA of the CDR3 is TGTGCCTGGAGTGCACAATTTTTCTCCTACGAGCAGTACTTC. Translating it yields CAWSAQFFSYEQYF.